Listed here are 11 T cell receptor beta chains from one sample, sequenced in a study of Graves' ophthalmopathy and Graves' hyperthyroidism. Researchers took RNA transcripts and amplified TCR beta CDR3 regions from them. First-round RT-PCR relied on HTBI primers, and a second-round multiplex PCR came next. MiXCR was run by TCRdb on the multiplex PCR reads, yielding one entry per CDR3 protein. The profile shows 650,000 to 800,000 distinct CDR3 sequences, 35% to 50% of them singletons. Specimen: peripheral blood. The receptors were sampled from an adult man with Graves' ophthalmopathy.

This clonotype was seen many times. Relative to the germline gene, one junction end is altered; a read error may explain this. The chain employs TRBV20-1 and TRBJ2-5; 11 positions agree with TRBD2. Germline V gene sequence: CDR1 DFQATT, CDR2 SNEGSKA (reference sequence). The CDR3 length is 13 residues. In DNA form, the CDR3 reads TGCAGTGCTAGAGTTCAGGAGGGACTAGCGGCTCTCTTC. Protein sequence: CSARVQEGLAALF.

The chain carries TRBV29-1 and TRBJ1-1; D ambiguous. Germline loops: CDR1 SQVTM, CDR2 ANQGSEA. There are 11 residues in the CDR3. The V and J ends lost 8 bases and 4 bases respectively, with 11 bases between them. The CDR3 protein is CSSPPGTEAFF. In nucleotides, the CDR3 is TGCAGCTCCCCCCCCGGCACTGAAGCTTTCTTT. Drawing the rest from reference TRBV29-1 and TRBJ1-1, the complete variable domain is SAVISQKPSRDICQRGTSLTIQCQVDSQVTMMFWYRQQPGQSLTLIATANQGSEATYESGFVIDKFPISRPNLTFSTLTVSNMSPEDSSIYLCSSPPGTEAFFGQGTRLTVV.

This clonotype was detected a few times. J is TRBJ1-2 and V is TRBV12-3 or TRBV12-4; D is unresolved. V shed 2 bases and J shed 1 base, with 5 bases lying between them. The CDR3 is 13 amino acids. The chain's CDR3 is CASSLYRNYGYTF. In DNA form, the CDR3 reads TGTGCCAGCAGTTTATACCGTAACTATGGCTACACCTTC.

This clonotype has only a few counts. The CDR3 region is CSASIAGRDTGELFF. CDR3 nucleotide sequence: TGCAGTGCTTCCATAGCGGGGCGGGACACCGGGGAGCTGTTTTTT. The chain couples TRBV20-1 to TRBJ2-2; 8 nucleotides match TRBD2. Looked up from germline, CDR1 is DFQATT and CDR2 is SNEGSKA (reference sequence). V lost 5 bases, J lost 3 bases, and 8 bases stayed unmatched. This CDR3 spans 15 amino acids.

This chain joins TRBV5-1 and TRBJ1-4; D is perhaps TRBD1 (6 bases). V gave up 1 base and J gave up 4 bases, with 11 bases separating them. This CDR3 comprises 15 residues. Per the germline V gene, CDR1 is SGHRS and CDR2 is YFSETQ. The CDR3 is CASSLKGGVNEKLFF. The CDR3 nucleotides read TGCGCCAGCAGCTTGAAGGGGGGAGTTAATGAAAAACTGTTTTTT.

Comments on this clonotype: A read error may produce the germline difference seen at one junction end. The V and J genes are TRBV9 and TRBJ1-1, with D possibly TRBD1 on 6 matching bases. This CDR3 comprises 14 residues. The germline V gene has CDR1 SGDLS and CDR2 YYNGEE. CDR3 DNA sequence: TGTGCCAGTAGCCCGGACAGACTGAACGCTGAAGCTTTCTTT. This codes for CASSPDRLNAEAFF. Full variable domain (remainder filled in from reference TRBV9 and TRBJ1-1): DSGVTQTPKHLITATGQRVTLRCSPRSGDLSVYWYQQSLDQGLQFLIQYYNGEERAKGNILERFSAQQFPDLHSELNLSSLELGDSALYFCASSPDRLNAEAFFGQGTRLTVV.

CDR3 loop: CASSLGGALNTGELFF. For the CDR3, the DNA is TGCGCCAGCAGCTTGGGCGGGGCCCTTAACACCGGGGAGCTGTTTTTT. The genes are TRBV5-1 and TRBJ2-2; D possibly corresponds to TRBD2 (6 bases). Looked up from germline, CDR1 is SGHRS and CDR2 is YFSETQ. The CDR3 sequence is 16 residues long. V was clipped by 0 bases and J by 2 bases, with 11 bases between them.

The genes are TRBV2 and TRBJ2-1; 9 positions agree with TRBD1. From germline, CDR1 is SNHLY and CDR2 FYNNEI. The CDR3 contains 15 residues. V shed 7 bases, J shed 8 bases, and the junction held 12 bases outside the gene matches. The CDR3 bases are TGTGCCAGCACCTTTGGGGACAGGGATGAATATGAGCAGTTCTTC. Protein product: CASTFGDRDEYEQFF.

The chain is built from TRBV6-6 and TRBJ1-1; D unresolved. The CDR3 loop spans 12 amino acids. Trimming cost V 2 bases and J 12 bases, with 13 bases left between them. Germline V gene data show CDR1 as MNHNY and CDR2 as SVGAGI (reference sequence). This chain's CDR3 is CASSYPREEPFF. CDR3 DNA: TGTGCCAGCAGTTACCCACGTGAGGAACCTTTCTTT.

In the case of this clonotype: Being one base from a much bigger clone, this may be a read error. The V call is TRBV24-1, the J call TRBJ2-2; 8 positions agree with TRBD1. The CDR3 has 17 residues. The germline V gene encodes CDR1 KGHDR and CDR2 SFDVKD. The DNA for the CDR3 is TGTGCCACCAGTGATTTTATGACAGGGGTGAACACCGGGGAGCTGCTTTTT. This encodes CATSDFMTGVNTGELLF.

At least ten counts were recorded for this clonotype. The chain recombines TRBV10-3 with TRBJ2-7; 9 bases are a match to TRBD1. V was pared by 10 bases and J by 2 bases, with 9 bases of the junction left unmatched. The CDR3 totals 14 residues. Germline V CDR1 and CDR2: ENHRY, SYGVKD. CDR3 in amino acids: CATTGTGSTYEQYF. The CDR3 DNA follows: TGTGCCACCACCGGGACAGGGTCAACCTACGAGCAGTACTTC.